The source of this TCR beta chain is a study of cytomegalovirus exposure and HLA in healthy donors. The wider study: Researchers found that about 82% of some 400 genotyped donors fell within the Caucasian-associated ancestry cluster.

The PCR used 60 Vbeta and 13 Jbeta primers. TCRdb's table, derived via immunoSEQ multiplex PCR, lists solely in-frame clones and lacks some. This sample has about 98,000 clones; about 81% occur once, and the top ten carry over 1.1%. CDR1 is ENHRY and CDR2 is SYGVKD in the germline V gene. This CDR3 region has 14 residues. Germline trimming cut 5 bases from V and 6 bases from J; bases unmatched to any gene: 7. Turning to this clone: Antigen specificity is unknown.

Findings of the study overall: A later analysis showed TCR association rates differing by HLA locus, peaking at DRB1 and lowest at HLA-C. Earlier findings revealed that most TCR beta V segments proved productive either about 87% or about 30% of the time.

The origin of this receptor is a man between 40 and 49 years old in good health and CMV-seronegative. This rearrangement joins TRBV10-3 to TRBJ2-7, with 10 bases fitting TRBD1. Sequencing used PBMCs. Here the CDR3 reads CAISPRDRGREQYF. In DNA form, the CDR3 reads TGTGCCATCAGTCCCAGGGACAGGGGTCGCGAGCAGTACTTC.